Following are 14 T cell receptor beta chains from one sample sequenced in a study of T cell repertoires and HLA-DP antigens. These receptors lack a known antigen. Clones were sequenced by immunoSEQ multiplex PCR, and TCRdb holds only the in-frame ones, with some missing. This sample has approximately 89,000 clones; approximately 86% occur once, and the top ten carry about 1.7%. The specimen was CD4+ T cells from PBMCs. Receptor source: a man aged 50 to 60 in good health and CMV-seronegative.

V usage is TRBV30 and J usage is TRBJ1-3, with D perhaps TRBD1 (6 bases). The CDR3 runs to 14 residues. V was pared by 0 bases and J by 2 bases, with 8 bases between. Germline V gene sequence: CDR1 GTSNPN, CDR2 SVGIG (reference sequence). In nucleotides, the CDR3 is TGTGCCTGGAGTGTAAAGGGGGCTGGAAACACCATATATTTT. This encodes CAWSVKGAGNTIYF. Using reference TRBV30 and TRBJ1-3 for the parts outside the CDR3, the full variable domain is SQTIHQWPATLVQPVGSPLSLECTVEGTSNPNLYWYRQAAGRGLQLLFYSVGIGQISSEVPQNLSASRPQDRQFILSSKKLLLSDSGFYLCAWSVKGAGNTIYFGEGSWLTVV.

The rearrangement uses TRBV5-5 and TRBJ2-2; D is undetermined. Trimming took 0 bases from V and 5 from J, leaving 14 bases between them. Germline V lookup: CDR1 SGHKS, CDR2 YYEKEE (reference sequence). This CDR3 has 16 residues. CDR3 amino acids: CASSLGPTLGTGELFF. CDR3 nucleotides: TGTGCCAGCAGCTTGGGTCCGACCCTGGGGACCGGGGAGCTGTTTTTT.

The chain combines TRBV7-2 with TRBJ2-1; TRBD1 matches at 12 bases. V shed 6 bases and J 8 bases; nucleotides not matched to a gene: 11. The length of the CDR3 is 16 residues. CDR1 is SGHTA and CDR2 is FQGNSA in the germline V gene. CDR3: CASSRRGTGGSDEQFF. The CDR3 nucleotides are TGTGCCAGCAGTCGTAGGGGGACAGGGGGCTCGGATGAGCAGTTCTTC.

The V and J genes are TRBV6-1 and TRBJ2-7; D ambiguous. This CDR3 spans 13 amino acids. Per the germline V gene, CDR1 is MNHNS and CDR2 is SASEGT. The V end lost 4 bases, the J end lost 5 bases, and 12 bases lay between the germline ends. CDR3 sequence reads: CASSAYGVDEQYF. CDR3 nucleotides: TGTGCCAGCAGTGCTTATGGGGTCGACGAGCAGTACTTC.

The chain uses TRBV27 and TRBJ2-3, with TRBD2 identical over 12 bases. The CDR3 is made up of 18 amino acids. The germline CDR1 and CDR2 sequences are MNHEY and SMNVEV (reference sequence). With V trimmed by 2 bases and J by 2 bases, 8 bases remained unmatched. CDR3 protein: CASSLLLAGGPTTDTQYF. CDR3 in DNA: TGTGCCAGCAGTTTACTGCTAGCGGGGGGGCCTACCACAGATACGCAGTATTTT.

The chain links TRBV7-2 to TRBJ2-7, with D uncertain. V dropped 1 base and J dropped 5 bases, with 15 bases sitting between them. The CDR3 is made up of 15 amino acids. Germline CDR1 is SGHTA and CDR2 is FQGNSA. CDR3 protein: CASSLEAHLGNEQYF. The CDR3 nucleotides read TGTGCCAGCAGCTTAGAGGCTCACCTGGGGAACGAGCAGTACTTC.

In DNA, the CDR3 is TGTGCCAGCAGTGACGGGACAGGGGGCCCAGATACGCAGTATTTT. Protein: CASSDGTGGPDTQYF. The chain joins TRBV6-1 to TRBJ2-3; 12 bases align to TRBD1. After removal of 3 bases from V and 4 bases from J, the junction contained 2 bases not matched to a gene. The CDR3 has 15 amino acids. Germline CDR1 and CDR2: MNHNS and SASEGT.

The rearrangement links TRBV9 to TRBJ1-4; the D gene is possibly TRBD1 (5 bases). The CDR3 is 14 residues long. Trimming shortened V by 3 bases and J by 3 bases, and 9 bases separated the two germline ends. CDR1 and CDR2 (germline): SGDLS, YYNGEE. The CDR3 reads CASSEAGANEKLFF. The CDR3 bases are TGTGCCAGCAGCGAGGCGGGGGCTAATGAAAAACTGTTTTTT.

V usage is TRBV4-3 and J usage is TRBJ1-3; D is unclear. V was cut by 0 bases and J by 1 base, with 7 bases left in between. Germline values: CDR1 LGHNA, CDR2 YSLEER. The CDR3 totals 15 residues. The CDR3 protein is CASSQEVASGNTIYF. The CDR3 DNA follows: TGCGCCAGCAGCCAAGAAGTAGCATCTGGAAACACCATATATTTT.

The chain has TRBV10-3 and TRBJ2-7, with D possibly matching TRBD2 (6 bases). Trimming took 7 bases from V and 0 from J, leaving 10 bases between them. Looked up from germline, CDR1 is ENHRY and CDR2 is SYGVKD. The CDR3 contains 13 residues. CDR3 DNA: TGTGCCATCAACGACGGGAGCTCCTACGAGCAGTACTTC. Its translation: CAINDGSSYEQYF.

The chain uses TRBV6-5 and TRBJ2-7, with TRBD1 matching over 8 bases. This CDR3 is built from 15 residues. V lost 5 bases, J lost 7 bases, and 13 bases stayed unmatched. CDR1 is MNHEY, CDR2 SVGAGI, per germline. As DNA, the CDR3 is TGTGCCAGCAGTAAAGATTTGGGACAGGCGAGGGAGCAGTACTTC. Translating gives CASSKDLGQAREQYF.

This chain uses TRBV19 with TRBJ2-1, with 12 nucleotides matching TRBD2. V shed 2 bases, J shed 0 bases, and the junction held 11 bases outside the gene matches. This CDR3 contains 20 residues. Germline values: CDR1 LNHDA, CDR2 SQIVND (reference sequence). The CDR3 sequence is CASSIPRLAGALSSYNEQFF. Written as DNA, the CDR3 is TGTGCCAGTAGTATACCCAGACTAGCGGGGGCCCTAAGCTCCTACAATGAGCAGTTCTTC.

This clone came up once. The rearrangement joins TRBV6-5 to TRBJ1-4; 11 bases agree with TRBD1. The CDR3 covers 15 residues. Germline CDR1 reads MNHEY; CDR2 reads SVGAGI. V dropped 6 bases and J dropped 4; count of bases not matched to a gene: 4. This CDR3 reads CASRTGQGGNEKLFF. In DNA, the CDR3 is TGTGCCAGCAGAACGGGACAGGGGGGTAATGAAAAACTGTTTTTT.

This chain connects TRBV6-5 to TRBJ2-3, with 7 bases that match TRBD1. V was pared by 4 bases and J by 2 bases, with 3 bases of the junction left unmatched. Germline V gene sequence: CDR1 MNHEY, CDR2 SVGAGI. The length of the CDR3 is 14 residues. The CDR3 reads CASSWGQLTDTQYF. Written as DNA, the CDR3 is TGTGCCAGCAGTTGGGGACAGCTCACAGATACGCAGTATTTT.